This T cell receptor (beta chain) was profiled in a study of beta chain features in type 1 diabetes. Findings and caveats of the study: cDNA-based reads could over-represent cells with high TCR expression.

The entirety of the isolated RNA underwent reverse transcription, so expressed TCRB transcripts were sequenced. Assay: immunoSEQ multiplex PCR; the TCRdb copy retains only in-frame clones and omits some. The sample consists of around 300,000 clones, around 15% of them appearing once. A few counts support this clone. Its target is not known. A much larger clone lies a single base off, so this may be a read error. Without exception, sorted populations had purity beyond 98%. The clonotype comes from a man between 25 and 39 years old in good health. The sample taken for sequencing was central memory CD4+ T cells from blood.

The CDR3 sequence is CASSLAGGNTIYF. The CDR3 DNA reads as TGTGCCAGCAGCTTAGCGGGAGGAAACACCATATATTTT. The V call is TRBV7-8, the J call TRBJ1-3; D is uncertain. V was pared by 0 bases and J by 4 bases, with 4 bases between. Germline V gene lookup returns CDR1 SGHVS and CDR2 FQNEAQ. This CDR3 has 13 residues.